Here is one TCR beta chain with its context. Antigen specificity is unknown. Profiled with immunoSEQ multiplex PCR; TCRdb holds only in-frame clones, not every one. The table includes 75,000 to 100,000 clones, under 90% detected once. The data belong to a study of Ad26.COV2.S vaccination and SARS-CoV-2 variants. There are 16 residues in the CDR3. The V gene end was trimmed by 3 bases and the J gene end by 5 bases; junction bases not matched to a gene: 12. From germline, CDR1 is LGHNA and CDR2 YSLEER. Notes on the study in general: Vaccine and placebo recipients had comparable breadth of non-spike TCRs. Ad26.COV2.S recipients had broader spike-specific TCRs (P = 0.0014).

The sequenced sample was peripheral blood, obtained after recovery from COVID-19. The receptor was derived from a human donor who had recovered from COVID-19. The chain links TRBV4-3 to TRBJ2-7; 8 nucleotides match TRBD1. The DNA of the CDR3 is TGCGCCAGCAGCCATACGGACAGGGCCCTCGGGAACGAGCAGTACTTC. It codes for CASSHTDRALGNEQYF.